This T cell receptor (beta chain) was captured by sequencing in a study of identical twins. TCRdb re-analysed the 5' RACE reads in MiXCR, keeping a single row per CDR3 protein. The sample has about 790,000 distinct CDR3 sequences; 18% are singletons. Germline values: CDR1 SGHNT, CDR2 YYREEE (reference sequence). V was pared by 4 bases and J by 4 bases, with 9 bases of the junction left unmatched. There are 16 residues in the CDR3. The same data also went into a second study, on T cells expressing NK-cell markers.

The receptor's source is a woman aged 18 to 35 in good health. The chain carries TRBV5-4 and TRBJ2-2; 8 bases line up with TRBD1. The sequenced sample consisted of PBMCs. DNA of the CDR3: TGTGCCAGCAGCCCGGGACAGGACAAGCGCACCGGGGAGCTGTTTTTT. It encodes CASSPGQDKRTGELFF.